Listed below are T cell receptor beta chains from one sample, sequenced in a study of T cells in Graves' hyperthyroidism and ophthalmopathy. One entry per CDR3 protein, called by TCRdb with MiXCR from the multiplex PCR reads. Among about 360,000 distinct CDR3 sequences, less than 15% were seen once, and the ten largest hold around a tenth. Sequenced: blood. The source is a woman aged 18-35 years with Graves' hyperthyroidism. The CDR3 runs from the conserved cysteine through the conserved F or W. The D gene is left open where the match is weak. Some rows mark clone size as missing; the rest say once, few, many or name a class of expanded clone.

j_call: TRBJ1-1
d_call: TRBD1
clone_size: NA
v_call: TRBV5-1
cdr3_nt: TGCGCCAGCAGCTTGTATCAGGGGGCGGAGAACACTGAAGCTTTCTTT
cdr3_aa: CASSLYQGAENTEAFF

j_call: TRBJ1-1
d_call: NA
clone_size: many
v_call: TRBV3-1
cdr3_nt: TGTGCCAGCAGCCAGTTTAGTTTGCGTGAAGCTTTCTTT
cdr3_aa: CASSQFSLREAFF

j_call: TRBJ2-3
d_call: NA
clone_size: NA
v_call: TRBV11-2
cdr3_nt: TGTGCCAGCAGCTCCCCCAGCGGGTTCAGCACAGATACGCAGTATTTT
cdr3_aa: CASSSPSGFSTDTQYF

j_call: TRBJ2-1
d_call: TRBD2
clone_size: many
v_call: TRBV6-1
cdr3_nt: TGTGCCAGCATAAGCGGGACTAGCGGGAGCAATGAGCAGTTCTTC
cdr3_aa: CASISGTSGSNEQFF

j_call: TRBJ2-5
d_call: NA
clone_size: few
v_call: TRBV20-1
cdr3_nt: TGCAGTGCTAGACGGGTAGCCGCCCAGGGGACCCAGTACTTC
cdr3_aa: CSARRVAAQGTQYF

j_call: TRBJ1-1
d_call: NA
clone_size: many
v_call: TRBV11-2
cdr3_nt: TGTGCCAGCAGCTTAGAGCGGGGAAAAGGAAGGGCTTTCTTT
cdr3_aa: CASSLERGKGRAFF

j_call: TRBJ2-7
d_call: TRBD2
clone_size: many
v_call: TRBV20-1
cdr3_nt: TGCAGTGCTAGAGATCCACCCATCTCGGGAGGTATCTCCTACGAGCAGTACTTC
cdr3_aa: CSARDPPISGGISYEQYF

j_call: TRBJ2-3
d_call: TRBD2
clone_size: many
v_call: TRBV9
cdr3_nt: TGTGCCAGCAGCCGGACTAGCGGGTACACAGATACGCAGTATTTT
cdr3_aa: CASSRTSGYTDTQYF

j_call: TRBJ1-1
d_call: NA
clone_size: NA
v_call: TRBV28
cdr3_nt: TGTGCCAGCAGTTTATTGACAGCGAACACTGAAGCTTTCTTT
cdr3_aa: CASSLLTANTEAFF

j_call: TRBJ2-3
d_call: TRBD2
clone_size: few
v_call: TRBV15
cdr3_nt: TGTGCCACCAGCAGAGAAAGTGGAGGCGGGAGGGCCCGGGATACGCAGTATTTT
cdr3_aa: CATSRESGGGRARDTQYF

j_call: TRBJ1-5
d_call: NA
clone_size: many
v_call: TRBV7-9
cdr3_nt: TGTGCCAGCAGCTCTGTGATGGGGCCGCGCAATCAGCCCCAGCATTTT
cdr3_aa: CASSSVMGPRNQPQHF

j_call: TRBJ2-3
d_call: NA
clone_size: NA
v_call: TRBV6-2/TRBV6-3
cdr3_nt: TGTGCCAGCAGTTACGGTTATTCTAGCACAGATACGCGGTATTTT
cdr3_aa: CASSYGYSSTDTRYF

j_call: TRBJ2-2
d_call: NA
clone_size: many
v_call: TRBV11-3
cdr3_nt: TGTGCCAGCAGCTTAGCTCGCACCGGGGAGCTGTTTTTT
cdr3_aa: CASSLARTGELFF

j_call: TRBJ1-2
d_call: NA
clone_size: many
v_call: TRBV27
cdr3_nt: TGTGCCAGCAGTCCAATCAACCAAGAGATCTATGGCTACACCTTC
cdr3_aa: CASSPINQEIYGYTF

j_call: TRBJ1-5
d_call: NA
clone_size: many
v_call: TRBV4-1
cdr3_nt: TGCGCCAGCAGTACGGCGGGGGTGGGAGCCCTCGCATCTCAGCCCCAGCATTTT
cdr3_aa: CASSTAGVGALASQPQHF

j_call: TRBJ1-5
d_call: NA
clone_size: NA
v_call: TRBV20-1
cdr3_nt: TGCAGTGCTAGTCCCGGTCAGCTCAATCAGCCCCAGCATTTT
cdr3_aa: CSASPGQLNQPQHF

j_call: TRBJ2-3
d_call: NA
clone_size: few
v_call: TRBV14
cdr3_nt: TGTGCCAGCAGCCAGGCCGGGCGCCCTTCTAGCACAGATACGCAGTATTTT
cdr3_aa: CASSQAGRPSSTDTQYF

j_call: TRBJ1-5
d_call: NA
clone_size: many
v_call: TRBV10-2
cdr3_nt: TGCGCCACCGATGGGGGTTACGGCAATCAGCCCCAGCATTTT
cdr3_aa: CATDGGYGNQPQHF

j_call: TRBJ2-5
d_call: NA
clone_size: many
v_call: TRBV6-6
cdr3_nt: TGTGCCAGCAGTTACAGGGGCAAAGAGACCCAGTACTTC
cdr3_aa: CASSYRGKETQYF

j_call: TRBJ2-5
d_call: NA
clone_size: many
v_call: TRBV20-1
cdr3_nt: TGCAGTGCTAGGTCCTGGGCAGGGGTCGAGACCCAGTACTTC
cdr3_aa: CSARSWAGVETQYF

j_call: TRBJ1-2
d_call: TRBD1
clone_size: NA
v_call: TRBV4-2
cdr3_nt: TGTGCCAGCAGCCAATTTCCGGACAGGGGCGACTTCTACACCTTC
cdr3_aa: CASSQFPDRGDFYTF

j_call: TRBJ2-2
d_call: NA
clone_size: NA
v_call: TRBV28
cdr3_nt: TGTGCCAGTCAGGGAGACACCGGGGAGCTGTTTTTT
cdr3_aa: CASQGDTGELFF

j_call: TRBJ1-2
d_call: NA
clone_size: many
v_call: TRBV10-3
cdr3_nt: TGTGCCATCAGTGAGGTGACGGACTATGGCTACACCTTC
cdr3_aa: CAISEVTDYGYTF

j_call: TRBJ2-3
d_call: NA
clone_size: few
v_call: TRBV5-8
cdr3_nt: TGTGCCAGCAGCTCCTCGCGGGGAGGAGATACGCAGTATTTT
cdr3_aa: CASSSSRGGDTQYF

j_call: TRBJ1-3
d_call: TRBD1
clone_size: few
v_call: TRBV7-9
cdr3_nt: TGTGCCAGCAGGCCGACTACAGGGGCTGGAAACACCATATATTTT
cdr3_aa: CASRPTTGAGNTIYF

j_call: TRBJ1-4
d_call: NA
clone_size: many
v_call: TRBV6-5
cdr3_nt: TGTGCCAGCAGTTACGGGCAGAATGAAAAACTGTTTTTT
cdr3_aa: CASSYGQNEKLFF

j_call: TRBJ1-2
d_call: NA
clone_size: few
v_call: TRBV24-1
cdr3_nt: TGTGCCACCAGTGTGGATGAGGGAGGCGGCTACACCTTC
cdr3_aa: CATSVDEGGGYTF

j_call: TRBJ2-7
d_call: NA
clone_size: many
v_call: TRBV7-6
cdr3_nt: TGTGCCAGCAGCTCGAGCCTTGTTACCTACTACGAGCAGTACTTC
cdr3_aa: CASSSSLVTYYEQYF

j_call: TRBJ1-6
d_call: NA
clone_size: few
v_call: TRBV6-1
cdr3_nt: TGTGCCAGCGTTTCCCTTGCAGGTGGAAATTCACCCCTCCACTTT
cdr3_aa: CASVSLAGGNSPLHF

j_call: TRBJ2-7
d_call: NA
clone_size: many
v_call: TRBV24-1
cdr3_nt: TGTGCCACCAGTGACTGGAGGAGCTCCTACGAGCAGTACTTC
cdr3_aa: CATSDWRSSYEQYF

j_call: TRBJ1-1
d_call: NA
clone_size: NA
v_call: TRBV9
cdr3_nt: TGTGCCAGCAGCGTAGCTACGGGGGGGAACACTGAAGCTTTCTTT
cdr3_aa: CASSVATGGNTEAFF

j_call: TRBJ1-4
d_call: NA
clone_size: few
v_call: TRBV4-2
cdr3_nt: TGTGCCAGCAGCCAAGATACGGGGCAGGCCCAAAAACTGTTTTTT
cdr3_aa: CASSQDTGQAQKLFF

j_call: TRBJ2-2
d_call: NA
clone_size: few
v_call: TRBV6-1
cdr3_nt: TGTGCCAGCACCACTATTGGCAGGCCCGGGGAGCTGTTTTTT
cdr3_aa: CASTTIGRPGELFF

j_call: TRBJ2-5
d_call: NA
clone_size: few
v_call: TRBV19
cdr3_nt: TGTGCCAGTAGTATACAATGGGGTTTGGACCAAGAGACCCAGTACTTC
cdr3_aa: CASSIQWGLDQETQYF

j_call: TRBJ1-3
d_call: NA
clone_size: many
v_call: TRBV5-6
cdr3_nt: TGTGCCAGCAGCTCACCGACTGGAAACACCATATATTTT
cdr3_aa: CASSSPTGNTIYF

j_call: TRBJ2-3
d_call: NA
clone_size: NA
v_call: TRBV6-1
cdr3_nt: TGTGCCAGCTCTCGAGGGGGGGCGTTACTTACGCAGTATTTT
cdr3_aa: CASSRGGALLTQYF

j_call: TRBJ1-2
d_call: NA
clone_size: many
v_call: TRBV9
cdr3_nt: TGTGCCAGCACCCCGACAGACAGAATCTATGGCTACACCTTC
cdr3_aa: CASTPTDRIYGYTF

j_call: TRBJ1-6
d_call: NA
clone_size: few
v_call: TRBV27
cdr3_nt: TGTGCCAGTAGTATTCGTTTCAGGGTCAATTCACCCCTCCACTTT
cdr3_aa: CASSIRFRVNSPLHF

j_call: TRBJ2-2
d_call: TRBD2
clone_size: few
v_call: TRBV10-2
cdr3_nt: TGCGCCAGCAGTGATTTTCGGGGGGTGCCCGGCGGCGGGGAGCTGTTTTTT
cdr3_aa: CASSDFRGVPGGGELFF

j_call: TRBJ1-5
d_call: NA
clone_size: few
v_call: TRBV19
cdr3_nt: TGTGCCAGTAGGTTTCGGGGGGGCCTCAATCAGCCCCAGCATTTT
cdr3_aa: CASRFRGGLNQPQHF

j_call: TRBJ2-2
d_call: NA
clone_size: few
v_call: TRBV12-5
cdr3_nt: TGTGCTAGTGGTTTGGTACGATTCTCACAGGGCTGGGAGCTGTTTTTT
cdr3_aa: CASGLVRFSQGWELFF

j_call: TRBJ2-7
d_call: TRBD1
clone_size: NA
v_call: TRBV19
cdr3_nt: TGTGCCAGTAAGGGACAGGGGGCCTACGAGCAGTACTTC
cdr3_aa: CASKGQGAYEQYF

j_call: TRBJ1-2
d_call: NA
clone_size: many
v_call: TRBV28
cdr3_nt: TGTGCCAGCAGTTGGACTCGTGGCTACACCTTC
cdr3_aa: CASSWTRGYTF

j_call: TRBJ1-3
d_call: NA
clone_size: few
v_call: TRBV20-1
cdr3_nt: TGCAGTGTTTTACCCTCGGGTTCTGGAAACACCATATATTTT
cdr3_aa: CSVLPSGSGNTIYF

j_call: TRBJ2-2
d_call: NA
clone_size: many
v_call: TRBV5-8
cdr3_nt: TGTGCCAGCAGCAGCGGCGGGACAGACAACACCGGGGAGCTGTTTTTT
cdr3_aa: CASSSGGTDNTGELFF

j_call: TRBJ1-2
d_call: NA
clone_size: many
v_call: TRBV13
cdr3_nt: TGTGCCAGCAGCCCGATATTGTTAATAACTATGGAATTCCCCCCTCGCGATAAGGATGGCTACACCTTC
cdr3_aa: CASSPILLITMEFPPRDKDGYTF

j_call: TRBJ2-3
d_call: NA
clone_size: many
v_call: TRBV28
cdr3_nt: TGTGCCAGCAGTTTAACGACGGCGGATACGCAGTATTTT
cdr3_aa: CASSLTTADTQYF

j_call: TRBJ2-1
d_call: NA
clone_size: NA
v_call: TRBV29-1
cdr3_nt: TGCAGCGTTGGTAGGAGGTTGACCTACAATGAGCAGTTCTTC
cdr3_aa: CSVGRRLTYNEQFF

j_call: TRBJ1-4
d_call: NA
clone_size: few
v_call: TRBV5-1
cdr3_nt: TGCGCCAGCAGCTTGGGGGCAGGGAATGAAAAACTGTTTTTT
cdr3_aa: CASSLGAGNEKLFF

j_call: TRBJ2-7
d_call: NA
clone_size: many
v_call: TRBV29-1
cdr3_nt: TGCAGCGTTGATCGGCCAGGCAAGCCCTACGAGCAGTACTTC
cdr3_aa: CSVDRPGKPYEQYF

j_call: TRBJ1-2
d_call: NA
clone_size: many
v_call: TRBV20-1
cdr3_nt: TGCAGTGCTAGTCCCAGGACCTATGGCTACACCTTC
cdr3_aa: CSASPRTYGYTF

j_call: TRBJ2-1
d_call: NA
clone_size: few
v_call: TRBV6-1
cdr3_nt: TGTGCCAGCAGTTATGGCCACTCGGGTGGGCCTGATGAGCAGTTCTTC
cdr3_aa: CASSYGHSGGPDEQFF

j_call: TRBJ2-1
d_call: NA
clone_size: NA
v_call: TRBV13
cdr3_nt: TGTGCCAGCAGCCCAGGATACAGGGAAAATGAGCAGTTCTTC
cdr3_aa: CASSPGYRENEQFF

j_call: TRBJ1-3
d_call: NA
clone_size: few
v_call: TRBV6-2/TRBV6-3
cdr3_nt: TGTGCCAGCAGTTACTCGGGGGCAGGGGCAAGCGCTGGAAACACCATATATTTT
cdr3_aa: CASSYSGAGASAGNTIYF

j_call: TRBJ2-2
d_call: NA
clone_size: many
v_call: TRBV6-2/TRBV6-3
cdr3_nt: TGTGCCAGCAGTTCGGGGGGCGAGGCCGGGGAGCTGTTTTTT
cdr3_aa: CASSSGGEAGELFF

j_call: TRBJ1-3
d_call: TRBD1
clone_size: NA
v_call: TRBV30
cdr3_nt: TGTGCATATGGACAGGGACGAAACACCATATATTTT
cdr3_aa: CAYGQGRNTIYF

j_call: TRBJ1-2
d_call: TRBD1
clone_size: NA
v_call: TRBV7-8
cdr3_nt: TGTGCCAGCAGCCGGGACAGGGATGATGGCTACACCTTC
cdr3_aa: CASSRDRDDGYTF

j_call: TRBJ1-1
d_call: NA
clone_size: NA
v_call: TRBV3-1
cdr3_nt: TGTGCCAGCAGCCAAGATATCGGGGGGTGGACTGAAGCTTTCTTT
cdr3_aa: CASSQDIGGWTEAFF

j_call: TRBJ1-2
d_call: TRBD1
clone_size: many
v_call: TRBV9
cdr3_nt: TGTGCCAGCAGCGTAGGAGGGACAGGGGACTATGGCTACACCTTC
cdr3_aa: CASSVGGTGDYGYTF